Listed below are T cell receptor beta chains from one sample, sequenced in a study of T cell repertoires in cytomegalovirus infection. For these TCRs, the target antigens are not known. TCRdb reprocessed the reads with MiXCR, giving one entry per CDR3 protein. The table has about 770,000 distinct CDR3 sequences, 25% to 35% seen once; the top ten hold under 15%. Sample: cultured CD8+ T cells from PBMCs, taken from culture after CMV antigen stimulation. These receptors were collected from a human donor in good health (CMV status not recorded). Some clones in this sample may be carry-over from other donors' samples. Each CDR3 is given with its conserved first and last residue. A D gene is named only where the DNA matches it firmly. Rows give clone size only sometimes, using once, few, many, or a class for an expanded clone.

d_gene: -
v_gene: TRBV29-1
len: 13
abundance: few
j_gene: TRBJ1-2
CDR3nt: TGCAGCGTTCCCAGCCCGGGCACCTATGGCTACACCTTC
CDR3aa: CSVPSPGTYGYTF

d_gene: -
v_gene: TRBV7-2
len: 14
abundance: -
j_gene: TRBJ2-7
CDR3nt: TGTGCCAGCAGGGCGGGGCAGGGGGTCTACGAGCAGTACTTC
CDR3aa: CASRAGQGVYEQYF

d_gene: -
v_gene: TRBV27
len: 14
abundance: -
j_gene: TRBJ1-2
CDR3nt: TGTGCCAGCAGCTCAGGTGGAGGGGCTCTGGGCTACACCTTC
CDR3aa: CASSSGGGALGYTF

d_gene: -
v_gene: TRBV20-1
len: 11
abundance: few
j_gene: TRBJ2-3
CDR3nt: TGCAGTGCCTCTACCACAGATACGCAGTATTTT
CDR3aa: CSASTTDTQYF

d_gene: TRBD1
v_gene: TRBV7-9
len: 14
abundance: few
j_gene: TRBJ1-2
CDR3nt: TGTGCCAGCAGCGGGGGACAGCGAATCAATGGCTACACCTTC
CDR3aa: CASSGGQRINGYTF

d_gene: TRBD1
v_gene: TRBV7-9
len: 18
abundance: few
j_gene: TRBJ1-4
CDR3nt: TGTGCCAGCAGCGTCCCGGGACAGGGTTCAGTGGCTAATGAAAAACTGTTTTTT
CDR3aa: CASSVPGQGSVANEKLFF

d_gene: TRBD2
v_gene: TRBV14
len: 16
abundance: -
j_gene: TRBJ2-5
CDR3nt: TGTGCCAGCAATGGGGCTAGCGGGGGCCTGCAAGAGACCCAGTACTTC
CDR3aa: CASNGASGGLQETQYF

d_gene: -
v_gene: TRBV10-3
len: 13
abundance: -
j_gene: TRBJ1-1
CDR3nt: TGTGCCATCAGAGAAACTCAGGGGACTGAAGCTTTCTTT
CDR3aa: CAIRETQGTEAFF

d_gene: -
v_gene: TRBV7-8
len: 16
abundance: few
j_gene: TRBJ1-3
CDR3nt: TGTGCCAGCAGCTTAGGGGGGGCCAGACCGGGGAACACCATATATTTT
CDR3aa: CASSLGGARPGNTIYF

d_gene: -
v_gene: TRBV7-6
len: 13
abundance: -
j_gene: TRBJ1-6
CDR3nt: TGTGCCAGCAGCTTCGACAGTTCCTCACCCCTCCACTTT
CDR3aa: CASSFDSSSPLHF

d_gene: TRBD2
v_gene: TRBV6-5
len: 19
abundance: few
j_gene: TRBJ2-3
CDR3nt: TGTGCCAGCAGTTACACGATTTACTCCGGGACTAGGGTAACCCATACGCAGTATTTT
CDR3aa: CASSYTIYSGTRVTHTQYF

d_gene: -
v_gene: TRBV7-9
len: 12
abundance: few
j_gene: TRBJ2-5
CDR3nt: TGTGCCAGCAGCACCCTCTTAGAGACCCAGTACTTC
CDR3aa: CASSTLLETQYF

d_gene: TRBD2
v_gene: TRBV7-9
len: 17
abundance: -
j_gene: TRBJ2-1
CDR3nt: TGTGCCAGCAGCAGACGACTAGCGGGGGCCCTGTACAATGAGCAGTTCTTC
CDR3aa: CASSRRLAGALYNEQFF

d_gene: TRBD2
v_gene: TRBV20-1
len: 17
abundance: -
j_gene: TRBJ2-7
CDR3nt: TGCAGTGCTAGAGATCGGTTAGCGGGGGCCCTAACCTACGAGCAGTACTTC
CDR3aa: CSARDRLAGALTYEQYF